This TCR beta chain came from a study of shared clonotypes between healthy human individuals. Across the whole study: Each donor contributed plates that comprised three CD4 naive, three CD4 memory, two CD8 naive and one CD8 memory. General study findings and limits: Sampling included only blood; tissue repertoires likely differ.

Splitting of CD4+ cells produced CD45RA+ naive and CD45RA-negative memory subsets. In the case of this clone: The antigen is undetermined.

Germline V gene lookup returns CDR1 MGHRA and CDR2 YSYEKL. The CDR3 has 18 residues. Trimming stripped 5 bases from V and 4 bases from J, with 26 bases between. Profiling relied on immunoSEQ multiplex PCR, and the TCRdb table lists in-frame clones only, not all of them. This sample has approximately 530,000 clones; around 96% occur once, and the top ten carry 0.064%. The sequenced sample was naive CD4+ T cells sorted from blood. Subset reported: CD45RA+ positively selected. The TCR was taken from a woman aged 30 to 39 in good health. V is TRBV4-1 and J is TRBJ1-1, with D perhaps TRBD1 (5 bases). The CDR3 DNA reads as TGCGCCAGCAGCTCCTCGCTCGGCAGGGAGGGCGGTGGCACTGAAGCTTTCTTT. It translates to CASSSSLGREGGGTEAFF.